What follows are 10 T cell receptor beta chains derived from one specimen sequenced in a study of cytomegalovirus exposure and HLA in healthy donors. PCR amplification relied on 60 Vbeta primers (plus 13 Jbeta primers). Using immunoSEQ multiplex PCR, the repertoire was profiled, and TCRdb retains in-frame clones only, with some absent. The sample gives roughly 110,000 clones, around three quarters of which show up once; around 3% is in the top ten. Sequencing used PBMCs. The receptors derive from a woman aged 18-29 years in good health and CMV-seropositive.

The V and J genes are TRBV15 and TRBJ2-5; D possibly corresponds to TRBD1 (5 bases). The J call may be in error: the DNA end matches TRBJ2-7 better. Germline V gene sequence: CDR1 LNHNV, CDR2 YYDKDF (reference sequence). This CDR3 has 14 amino acids. CDR3 nucleotide sequence: TGTGCCACCAGCAGACCACAGGATTCCTACGAGCAGTACTTC. This encodes CATSRPQDSYEQYF.

The chain links TRBV7-9 to TRBJ1-1; 7 positions match TRBD1. With 6 bases clipped from V and 4 bases from J, the junction kept 8 bases outside the gene matches. The germline V gene has CDR1 SEHNR and CDR2 FQNEAQ (reference sequence). The CDR3 contains 14 residues. The CDR3, as DNA: TGTGCCAGCAGTCCCGACAGGGAGTTCACTGAAGCTTTCTTT. As protein: CASSPDREFTEAFF.

The chain joins TRBV5-1 to TRBJ2-3, with a tentative D call TRBD2 (6 bases). Germline CDR1 reads SGHRS; CDR2 reads YFSETQ. The ends were cut back, 0 bases at V and 1 base at J, with 9 bases in the middle. CDR3 length: 15 amino acids. The CDR3 DNA reads as TGCGCCAGCAGCTTGGGGCCGGGGGGCACAGATACGCAGTATTTT. Translating gives CASSLGPGGTDTQYF. Full variable domain (outside the CDR3, taken from reference TRBV5-1 and TRBJ2-3): KAGVTQTPRYLIKTRGQQVTLSCSPISGHRSVSWYQQTPGQGLQFLFEYFSETQRNKGNFPGRFSGRQFSNSRSEMNVSTLELGDSALYLCASSLGPGGTDTQYFGPGTRLTVL.

The chain recombines TRBV7-9 with TRBJ2-2, with D uncertain. CDR3 length: 14 amino acids. Trimming took off 5 bases at V and 4 bases at J, with 11 bases between the two ends. Germline loops: CDR1 SEHNR, CDR2 FQNEAQ (reference sequence). CDR3 DNA sequence: TGTGCCAGCAGCCCCCTCGTGAGCACCGGGGAGCTGTTTTTT. It specifies CASSPLVSTGELFF.

The genes are TRBV6-5 and TRBJ2-7; 10 positions agree with TRBD2. V was pared by 1 base and J by 4 bases, with 4 bases of the junction left unmatched. CDR1 MNHEY and CDR2 SVGAGI come from the germline V gene. This CDR3 contains 15 residues. CDR3 DNA sequence: TGTGCCAGCAGTTACTGGTCTAGCGGGAGTTACGAGCAGTACTTC. Its protein product is CASSYWSSGSYEQYF.

The V call is TRBV28, the J call TRBJ2-3, with D perhaps matching TRBD1 (6 bases). Germline V gene sequence: CDR1 MDHEN, CDR2 SYDVKM. This CDR3 has 14 residues. V was trimmed by 8 bases and J by 4 bases, leaving 16 bases between them. The CDR3 spells CASSLSGDADTQYF. CDR3 nucleotides: TGTGCCAGCTCATTGTCAGGGGACGCAGATACGCAGTATTTT.

This chain joins TRBV7-2 and TRBJ2-5; TRBD2 aligns across 7 bases. Losses at the gene ends were 4 bases for V and 1 base for J; bases not matched to a gene: 9. The CDR3 runs 16 residues. The germline CDR1 and CDR2 sequences are SGHTA and FQGNSA. The CDR3 nucleotides read TGTGCCAGCAGCTCGCCCGACGGGACTATCCAAGAGACCCAGTACTTC. It yields the protein CASSSPDGTIQETQYF.

The rearrangement joins TRBV10-1 to TRBJ2-3; unclear D gene. V was trimmed by 4 bases and J by 6 bases, leaving 14 bases between them. CDR1 is WNHNN, CDR2 SYGVQD, per germline (reference sequence). The CDR3 spans 14 residues. The CDR3 sequence is CASSVTGSMDTQYF. DNA for the CDR3: TGCGCCAGCAGTGTTACCGGGTCTATGGATACGCAGTATTTT.

This clone has more than one count but fewer than ten. The chain is built from TRBV5-4 and TRBJ2-5, with D perhaps TRBD1 (6 bases). The CDR3 is 17 residues long. V lost 0 bases to trimming and J lost 1 base, with 16 bases between them. The germline CDR1 and CDR2 sequences are SGHNT and YYREEE (reference sequence). The CDR3 loop reads CASSLVGRTVFQETQYF. The CDR3 nucleotides read TGTGCCAGCAGCTTGGTGGGACGGACAGTATTCCAAGAGACCCAGTACTTC.

The V gene is TRBV11-2, the J gene TRBJ1-4, with TRBD1 matching over 9 bases. V lost 3 bases and J lost 10; bases outside the gene matches: 12. Germline-derived CDR1 and CDR2 are SGHAT and FQNNGV. This CDR3 is 16 amino acids long. CDR3 residues: CASSFRGTGSLGKLFF. The CDR3 DNA reads as TGTGCCAGCAGCTTTCGGGGGACAGGGAGCCTTGGAAAACTGTTTTTT.